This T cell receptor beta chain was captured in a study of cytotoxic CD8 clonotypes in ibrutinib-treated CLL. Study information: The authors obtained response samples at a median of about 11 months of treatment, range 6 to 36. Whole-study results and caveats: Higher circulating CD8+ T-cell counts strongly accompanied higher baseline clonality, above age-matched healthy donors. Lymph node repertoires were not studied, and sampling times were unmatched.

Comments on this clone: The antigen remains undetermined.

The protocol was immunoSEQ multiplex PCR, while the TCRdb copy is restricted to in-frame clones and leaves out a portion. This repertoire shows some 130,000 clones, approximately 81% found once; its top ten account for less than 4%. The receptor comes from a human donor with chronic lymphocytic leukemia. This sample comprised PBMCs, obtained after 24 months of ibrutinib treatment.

CDR3 in amino acids: CATSARTGRDGYTF. In DNA form, the CDR3 reads TGTGCCACCAGCGCGAGGACGGGGAGGGATGGCTACACCTTC. V and J are TRBV15 and TRBJ1-2, with D unresolved. Per germline, CDR1 LNHNV and CDR2 YYDKDF (reference sequence). V was clipped by 5 bases and J by 6 bases, with 16 bases between them. This CDR3 is 14 amino acids long.